This T cell receptor (beta chain) was captured in a study of blood T cell repertoires in COVID-19. Overall study: COVID-19 samples from acute and convalescent phases originated in the United States, Italy and Spain.

In the authors' workflow: Estimated nucleated cell counts came from reference gene primer amplification. Repertoires were generated with immunoSEQ multiplex PCR, while TCRdb's copy carries only in-frame clones and drops some. That table is the source of V, J and clone size, and D and trimming were worked out from the DNA. The sample holds about 200,000 clones; roughly nine tenths are singletons and the top ten take 1.9%. This receptor was identified in a man aged 40-55 years with active or convalescent COVID-19. The source material was peripheral blood.

The CDR3 sequence: CASSSDRFNQPQHF. In DNA, the CDR3 is TGTGCCAGCAGCTCGGACAGGTTCAATCAGCCCCAGCATTTT. The chain uses TRBV7-9 and TRBJ1-5; 7 nucleotides agree with TRBD1. The germline gives CDR1 SEHNR, CDR2 FQNEAQ (reference sequence). With V trimmed by 4 bases and J by 3 bases, 3 bases remained unmatched. The CDR3 has 14 amino acids.